The 20 T cell receptor beta chains presented below share a single source sample, sequenced in a study of blood T cell repertoires in COVID-19. Assay used: immunoSEQ multiplex PCR; TCRdb lists only in-frame clones, some missing. This table holds over 55,000 clones, about 87% found once. The sequenced sample consisted of peripheral blood. These receptors were collected from a man in his fifties with active COVID-19.

The V gene is TRBV6-5, the J gene TRBJ2-7; perhaps TRBD1 as D (5 bases). CDR3 size: 13 residues. The germline V gene has CDR1 MNHEY and CDR2 SVGAGI. V dropped 3 bases and J dropped 5 bases, with 11 bases sitting between them. The CDR3, as DNA: TGTGCCAGCAGTTATCGGCAGGGCCACGAGCAGTACTTC. It is translated as CASSYRQGHEQYF.

The chain employs TRBV6-4 and TRBJ1-2; TRBD1 matches 9 bases. Germline CDR1 and CDR2: MRHNA and SNTAGT. The CDR3 has 15 residues. Germline trimming cut 4 bases from V and 2 bases from J; bases unmatched to any gene: 5. For the CDR3, the DNA is TGTGCCAGCAGTGGGGGACAGGGAGCAAACTATGGCTACACCTTC. Its protein is CASSGGQGANYGYTF.

The V gene is TRBV4-3, the J gene TRBJ2-3; TRBD2 is a possible D gene (7 bases). The CDR3 consists of 18 residues. Per the germline V gene, CDR1 is LGHNA and CDR2 is YSLEER. V shed 0 bases and J shed 2 bases, with 18 bases lying between them. The CDR3 protein is CASSQDLGMGGPTDTQYF. The CDR3, as DNA: TGCGCCAGCAGCCAAGATCTCGGTATGGGGGGGCCCACAGATACGCAGTATTTT.

The chain links TRBV2 to TRBJ2-1; 8 positions match TRBD1. The CDR3 has 15 residues. Per germline, CDR1 SNHLY and CDR2 FYNNEI. V lost 4 bases to trimming and J lost 2 bases; unmatched junction nucleotides: 4. The CDR3 sequence is CASSVDRGTYNEQFF. Written as DNA, the CDR3 is TGTGCCAGCAGTGTAGACAGGGGCACCTACAATGAGCAGTTCTTC.

The rearrangement uses TRBV7-3 and TRBJ1-2, with TRBD1 identical over 10 bases. V lost 2 bases and J lost 4; bases outside the gene matches: 7. The length of the CDR3 is 16 residues. Germline V gene lookup returns CDR1 SGHTA and CDR2 FQGTGA. CDR3 loop: CASSLGTGAGGYGYTF. In DNA, the CDR3 is TGTGCCAGCAGCTTAGGGACAGGGGCTGGGGGCTATGGCTACACCTTC.

J is TRBJ1-4 and V is TRBV18; unclear D gene. The CDR3 extends over 13 amino acids. Germline CDR1 and CDR2: KGHSH and LQKENI. Trimming left V 4 bases short and J 3 bases short, with 6 bases between. CDR3: CASSRGANEKLFF. CDR3 nucleotides: TGTGCCAGCTCACGGGGAGCTAATGAAAAACTGTTTTTT. The whole variable domain, filled in from reference TRBV18 and TRBJ1-4, reads NAGVMQNPRHLVRRRGQEARLRCSPMKGHSHVYWYRQLPEEGLKFMVYLQKENIIDESGMPKERFSAEFPKEGPSILRIQQVVRGDSAAYFCASSRGANEKLFFGSGTQLSVL.

This chain joins TRBV2 and TRBJ2-7; no definite D call. CDR1 is SNHLY, CDR2 FYNNEI, per germline. The CDR3 contains 12 residues. V dropped 6 bases and J dropped 3 bases, with 9 bases sitting between them. The CDR3 coding sequence is TGTGCCAGCAGCCAGGAAATCTACGAGCAGTACTTC. Protein sequence: CASSQEIYEQYF.

This clone was observed a few times. The chain employs TRBV11-2 and TRBJ1-5; D is possibly TRBD1 (5 bases). Trimming removed 6 bases at V and 12 bases at J, with 15 bases between. The germline gives CDR1 SGHAT, CDR2 FQNNGV. The CDR3 is 12 residues long. CDR3 region: CASSQGGGNQHF. CDR3 DNA: TGTGCCAGCAGTCAAGGTGGGGGGAACCAGCATTTT.

This rearrangement joins TRBV11-2 to TRBJ2-7, with 9 bases matching TRBD1. Germline values: CDR1 SGHAT, CDR2 FQNNGV. With V trimmed by 3 bases and J by 2 bases, 5 bases remained unmatched. The CDR3 is 15 amino acids. Here the CDR3 reads CASSFTGTGTYEQYF. The CDR3 coding sequence is TGTGCCAGCAGCTTTACCGGGACAGGGACCTACGAGCAGTACTTC.

DNA of the CDR3: TGTGCCAGCAGCCGAGAGGCGGGGCTAGGGGAAAAACTGTTTTTT. Protein product: CASSREAGLGEKLFF. The rearrangement uses TRBV7-8 and TRBJ1-4; a possible D gene is TRBD1 (5 bases). Looked up from germline, CDR1 is SGHVS and CDR2 is FQNEAQ. The CDR3 contains 15 residues. V gave up 5 bases and J gave up 8 bases, with 18 bases separating them.

This chain connects TRBV4-2 to TRBJ1-4; D is uncertain. V lost 4 bases to trimming and J lost 0 bases, with 12 bases between them. The germline V gene has CDR1 LGHNA and CDR2 YNFKEQ. This CDR3 has 16 residues. The CDR3 DNA reads as TGTGCCAGCAGCCCTAGACTCCTTGCAACTAATGAAAAACTGTTTTTT. Its translation: CASSPRLLATNEKLFF.

This clone came up a few times. This chain uses TRBV9 with TRBJ2-2, with D perhaps TRBD1 (5 bases). The V gene lost 0 bases and the J gene lost 11 bases, with 17 bases spanning the gap. This CDR3 comprises 15 residues. Per germline, CDR1 SGDLS and CDR2 YYNGEE. The CDR3 region has the DNA TGTGCCAGCAGCGTAGCCCCCGGGCAGGGTGGCGAGCTGTTTTTT. This codes for CASSVAPGQGGELFF.

This chain links TRBV4-2 with TRBJ2-1; 12 nucleotides line up with TRBD1. The germline V gene has CDR1 LGHNA and CDR2 YNFKEQ. J gave up 7 bases and V 3 bases, and 7 bases lay outside the gene matches. CDR3 length: 16 amino acids. Here the CDR3 reads CASSHAGQGARNEQFF. CDR3 DNA: TGTGCCAGCAGCCACGCGGGACAGGGGGCGAGGAATGAGCAGTTCTTC.

Points on this clone: Other nucleotide sequences in the sample specify the same CDR3. The chain combines TRBV2 with TRBJ2-7, with D maybe TRBD2 (5 bases). The CDR3 runs to 14 residues. From germline, CDR1 is SNHLY and CDR2 FYNNEI. The V end was cut by 3 bases, the J end by 2 bases, with 11 bases between. The CDR3 DNA follows: TGTGCCAGCAGTGACGGACTGGTCCCCTACGAGCAGTACTTC. Protein sequence: CASSDGLVPYEQYF.

The V call is TRBV5-1, the J call TRBJ2-7; D is perhaps TRBD1 (5 bases). V dropped 0 bases and J dropped 0 bases, with 7 bases sitting between them. The CDR3 contains 14 residues. Germline V CDR1 and CDR2: SGHRS, YFSETQ. The CDR3 reads CASSLARASYEQYF. In nucleotides, the CDR3 is TGCGCCAGCAGCTTGGCCAGGGCCTCCTACGAGCAGTACTTC. Variable domain in full (rest from reference TRBV5-1 and TRBJ2-7): KAGVTQTPRYLIKTRGQQVTLSCSPISGHRSVSWYQQTPGQGLQFLFEYFSETQRNKGNFPGRFSGRQFSNSRSEMNVSTLELGDSALYLCASSLARASYEQYFGPGTRLTVT.

V gene TRBV2 combines with J gene TRBJ2-7; 10 bases align to TRBD2. The V segment lost 7 bases and the J segment 1 base; nucleotides outside the gene matches: 4. The CDR3 extends over 14 amino acids. From germline, CDR1 is SNHLY and CDR2 FYNNEI. The CDR3 here is CASTSSGRSYEQYF. For the CDR3, the DNA is TGTGCCAGCACCTCTAGCGGGAGATCCTACGAGCAGTACTTC.

V and J are TRBV5-1 and TRBJ2-7; possible D gene TRBD2, 5 bases. Germline assignment: CDR1 SGHRS and CDR2 YFSETQ. The CDR3 runs to 14 residues. V was pared by 0 bases and J by 2 bases, with 9 bases between. The CDR3 spells CASSLDGVPYEQYF. Here the CDR3 DNA reads TGCGCCAGCAGCTTGGACGGGGTACCCTACGAGCAGTACTTC.

The chain is built from TRBV7-9 and TRBJ2-5; no clear D. This CDR3 is built from 10 residues. The V gene's germline CDR1 is SEHNR and CDR2 FQNEAQ (reference sequence). V lost 8 bases and J 10 bases, leaving 11 bases between the germline ends. CDR3 sequence reads: CASEEVVQYF. The CDR3 region has the DNA TGTGCCAGCGAAGAGGTAGTCCAGTACTTC.

The V gene is TRBV30, the J gene TRBJ1-1; D may be TRBD1 (6 bases). Germline CDR1 is GTSNPN and CDR2 is SVGIG (reference sequence). This CDR3 contains 12 residues. V was shortened by 5 bases and J by 5 bases, with 12 bases between the two germline ends. The CDR3 here is CAWSWGLTEAFF. DNA of the CDR3: TGTGCCTGGTCATGGGGGCTGACTGAAGCTTTCTTT.

The V call is TRBV25-1, the J call TRBJ1-3; D might be TRBD1 (5 bases). V lost 1 base and J lost 2, with 6 bases in between. This CDR3 is 14 amino acids long. The V gene's germline CDR1 is MGHDK and CDR2 SYGVNS. The CDR3 coding sequence is TGTGCCAGCAGTGAATTAGGGGCTGGAAACACCATATATTTT. This sequence encodes CASSELGAGNTIYF.